Sequencing of this T cell receptor (beta chain) was carried out in a study of OX40 agonist ivuxolimab in advanced cancers. Turning to the study itself: A partial response was reached by three patients: one with hepatocellular carcinoma and two with cutaneous melanoma. Study conclusions and caveats: Within 6 weeks, CD4+ and CD8+ blood T cells expanded clonally at 0.1 to 3.0 mg/kg.

About this clone: Its antigen is still unknown.

This CDR3 comprises 16 residues. With 4 bases clipped from V and 3 bases from J, the junction kept 6 bases outside the gene matches. In germline, CDR1 is SNHLY, CDR2 FYNNEI. The data were produced by immunoSEQ multiplex PCR, yet TCRdb's version contains in-frame clones alone and is incomplete. The data contain about 41,000 clones, 60% to 80% of them singletons. This specimen consisted of CD4+ or CD8+ T cells sorted from blood, obtained in a trial of the OX40 agonist ivuxolimab. The chain uses TRBV2 and TRBJ2-1; 10 nucleotides line up with TRBD2. The clonotype originates from an adult with an advanced solid tumor such as melanoma, head and neck, liver or kidney cancer. The CDR3 is CASSVGVAGGYNEQFF. The CDR3 nucleotides read TGTGCCAGCAGTGTGGGAGTAGCGGGGGGCTACAATGAGCAGTTCTTC.